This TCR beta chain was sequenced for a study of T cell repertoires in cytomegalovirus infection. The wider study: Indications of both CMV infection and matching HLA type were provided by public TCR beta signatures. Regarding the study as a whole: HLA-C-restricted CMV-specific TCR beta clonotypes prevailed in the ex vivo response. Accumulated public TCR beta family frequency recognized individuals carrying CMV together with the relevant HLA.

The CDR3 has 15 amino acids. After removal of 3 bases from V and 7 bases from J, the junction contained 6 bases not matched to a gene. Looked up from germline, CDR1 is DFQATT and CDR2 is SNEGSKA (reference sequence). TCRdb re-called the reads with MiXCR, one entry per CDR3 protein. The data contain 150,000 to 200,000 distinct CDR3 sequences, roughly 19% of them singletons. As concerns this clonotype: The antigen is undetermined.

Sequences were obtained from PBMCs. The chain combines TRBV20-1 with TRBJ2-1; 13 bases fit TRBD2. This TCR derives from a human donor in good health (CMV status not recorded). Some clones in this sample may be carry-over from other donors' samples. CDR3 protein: CSASLGLAGLNEQFF. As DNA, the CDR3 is TGCAGTGCTAGCCTGGGACTAGCGGGGCTAAATGAGCAGTTCTTC.